Listed here are 5 T cell receptor beta chains from one sample, sequenced in a study of blood T cells in healthy people across ages. Alongside a J-beta primer mix, a sample-barcoded 5' primer served in a second PCR lasting roughly 6 to 12 cycles. TCRdb fed the 5' RACE reads into MiXCR, producing one record per CDR3 protein. Seen here are roughly 1,500,000 distinct CDR3 sequences, 30% to 35% observed once, and the top ten hold around 11%. The sample taken for sequencing was blood. The receptor source for this set is a woman aged 25 to 39 in good health.

Comments on this clonotype: The germline gene is not matched at one end of the junction; a read error may be the cause. This rearrangement joins TRBV15 to TRBJ2-7; D not certain. This CDR3 is built from 12 residues. Germline CDR1 LNHNV, CDR2 YYDKDF (reference sequence). CDR3 nucleotide sequence: TGTGCCGCCAGCGAGAGCTCCTACGAGCAGTACTTC. This gives the protein CAASESSYEQYF.

J is TRBJ2-7 and V is TRBV4-1; tentatively, D is TRBD1 (5 bases). Trimming removed 1 base from V and 1 base from J, with 11 bases in between. CDR1 MGHRA and CDR2 YSYEKL come from the germline V gene. The CDR3 covers 15 residues. CDR3 nucleotide sequence: TGCGCCAGCAGCCAAGTGATGGGGCAGTCCTACGAGCAGTACTTC. This codes for CASSQVMGQSYEQYF.

Only a few counts were recorded for this clonotype. V is TRBV28 and J is TRBJ2-3; 9 bases are a match to TRBD1. The germline V gene has CDR1 MDHEN and CDR2 SYDVKM. V lost 6 bases and J lost 3; bases outside the gene matches: 7. CDR3 length: 15 amino acids. In DNA, the CDR3 is TGTGCCAGCAGCACCGGGACAGGGTTTACAGATACGCAGTATTTT. This sequence encodes CASSTGTGFTDTQYF.

J is TRBJ1-1 and V is TRBV29-1, with D maybe TRBD1 (6 bases). Trimming took 7 bases from V and 0 from J, leaving 15 bases between them. CDR1 is SQVTM and CDR2 is ANQGSEA in the germline V gene. This CDR3 contains 14 residues. The chain's CDR3 is CSANPTGMNTEAFF. The DNA for the CDR3 is TGCAGCGCAAACCCGACAGGAATGAACACTGAAGCTTTCTTT.

This clonotype was counted only a few times. This chain joins TRBV20-1 and TRBJ2-1; a weak D match, TRBD2 (6 bases). This CDR3 is built from 15 residues. V dropped 0 bases and J dropped 0 bases, with 9 bases sitting between them. CDR1 and CDR2 (germline): DFQATT, SNEGSKA (reference sequence). As DNA, the CDR3 is TGCAGTGCTAGAGAGGGGGGACCCTCCTACAATGAGCAGTTCTTC. It translates to CSAREGGPSYNEQFF.